The 16 T cell receptor beta chains presented below share a single source sample, sequenced in a study of cytomegalovirus exposure and HLA in healthy donors. Vbeta (60) and Jbeta (13) primers were used in the PCR. TCRdb's copy holds only in-frame clones and misses some; the assay was immunoSEQ multiplex PCR. This table holds 150,000 to 200,000 clones, less than 90% found once. The specimen sequenced was PBMCs. Receptor source: a girl under three years old in good health and CMV-seronegative.

The rearrangement uses TRBV10-2 and TRBJ2-1, with D uncertain. This CDR3 region has 15 residues. Germline assignment: CDR1 WSHSY and CDR2 SAAADI. V lost 0 bases and J lost 1, with 7 bases in between. CDR3 protein: CASSESVSSYNEQFF. The CDR3 coding sequence is TGCGCCAGCAGTGAGTCAGTTAGTTCCTACAATGAGCAGTTCTTC.

Only one count was recorded for this clone. V is TRBV5-6 and J is TRBJ2-4, with TRBD1 as a possible D gene (6 bases). Trimming shortened V by 2 bases and J by 2 bases, and 14 bases separated the two germline ends. This CDR3 has 16 residues. Germline V lookup: CDR1 SGHDT, CDR2 YYEEEE. CDR3 bases: TGTGCCAGCAGCTTAGGGGCAGGGGAAACCAAAAACATTCAGTACTTC. This translates into CASSLGAGETKNIQYF.

The J gene is TRBJ2-7, the V gene TRBV28, with no clear D. The CDR3 consists of 15 residues. The germline V gene has CDR1 MDHEN and CDR2 SYDVKM. Trimming stripped 5 bases from V and 2 bases from J, with 16 bases between. The CDR3 region is CASSTYPGVTYEQYF. In DNA, the CDR3 is TGTGCCAGCAGTACCTATCCGGGTGTCACCTACGAGCAGTACTTC.

This sequence joins TRBV20-1 and TRBJ1-1, with unresolved D. The CDR3 is 11 amino acids. Per the germline V gene, CDR1 is DFQATT and CDR2 is SNEGSKA (reference sequence). The V end was cut by 3 bases, the J end by 7 bases, with 9 bases between. The CDR3 coding sequence is TGCAGTGCTAGCGATAACTTTGAAGCTTTCTTT. Translated, it gives CSASDNFEAFF.

This chain links TRBV14 with TRBJ1-2; D is ambiguous. CDR3 length: 13 residues. In germline, CDR1 is SGHDN, CDR2 FVKESK. V was clipped by 2 bases and J by 8 bases, with 12 bases between them. Here the CDR3 reads CASSQLLGGGYTF. CDR3 coding DNA: TGTGCCAGCAGCCAATTACTCGGAGGGGGCTACACCTTC.

The chain is built from TRBV21-1 and TRBJ2-1; the table's D call of TRBD1 was not tested on the DNA. TRBV21-1 is described as a pseudogene. The CDR3 consists of 13 residues. The CDR3 DNA is TGTGCCAGCAGCAACAGCTCCTACAATGAGCAGTTCTTC. It specifies CASSNSSYNEQFF.

The chain links TRBV25-1 to TRBJ1-2; 9 bases fit TRBD1. With 8 bases clipped from V and 8 bases from J, the junction kept 9 bases outside the gene matches. There are 13 residues in the CDR3. The germline CDR1 and CDR2 sequences are MGHDK and SYGVNS. CDR3 bases: TGTGCCAGCTATCCGGGACAGGGATCGGGCTACACCTTC. Amino acids: CASYPGQGSGYTF.

This clone was counted a single time. The genes are TRBV30 and TRBJ1-1; 8 nucleotides match TRBD1. CDR1 is GTSNPN, CDR2 SVGIG, per germline (reference sequence). The length of the CDR3 is 13 residues. Trimming removed 3 bases from V and 7 bases from J; junction bases left unmatched: 7. CDR3 amino acids: CAWREYRGGEAFF. CDR3 DNA: TGTGCCTGGAGGGAATACAGGGGGGGTGAAGCTTTCTTT.

The chain has TRBV30 and TRBJ2-1, with D tentatively TRBD1 (5 bases). Trimming cost V 5 bases and J 0 bases, with 5 bases left between them. Germline V gives CDR1 GTSNPN, CDR2 SVGIG (reference sequence). The CDR3 covers 12 residues. The CDR3: CAWGASYNEQFF. The CDR3 DNA is TGTGCCTGGGGGGCCTCCTACAATGAGCAGTTCTTC. Combining the CDR3 with reference TRBV30 and TRBJ2-1 gives the whole variable domain SQTIHQWPATLVQPVGSPLSLECTVEGTSNPNLYWYRQAAGRGLQLLFYSVGIGQISSEVPQNLSASRPQDRQFILSSKKLLLSDSGFYLCAWGASYNEQFFGPGTRLTVL.

J is TRBJ2-3 and V is TRBV21-1; whether TRBD2, the table's D call, matches the DNA was not checked. TRBV21-1 constitutes a pseudogene. This CDR3 is 18 amino acids long. The CDR3 reads CASSKVIPTRKSTDTQYF. CDR3 DNA sequence: TGTGCCAGCAGCAAAGTTATTCCGACTAGGAAAAGCACAGATACGCAGTATTTT.

Worth noting for this clone: One end of the junction fails to match germline, which may point to a read error. V and J are TRBV30 and TRBJ2-7; 8 bases map to TRBD1. The germline gives CDR1 GTSNPN, CDR2 SVGIG (reference sequence). The CDR3 has 12 residues. The CDR3 nucleotides are TGTGCCTGGAGTGTACTAGGACAGGGCCCTCTCTTC. It yields the protein CAWSVLGQGPLF.

The V and J genes are TRBV10-2 and TRBJ2-3, with 12 bases lining up with TRBD2. The CDR3 runs 16 residues. V was clipped by 6 bases and J by 4 bases; unmatched bases: 8. CDR1 is WSHSY and CDR2 is SAAADI in the germline V gene. The CDR3 nucleotides read TGCGCCAGCAGCGCTCCCCTAGCGGGGGGGGCAGATACGCAGTATTTT. Amino acids: CASSAPLAGGADTQYF.

The table lists this clone with a count of one. The CDR3 loop is CASSVDSGRSSEQFF. The CDR3 DNA sequence: TGTGCCAGCAGCGTAGATTCAGGGCGGTCGTCTGAGCAGTTCTTC. V gene TRBV9 combines with J gene TRBJ2-1, with a weak D call TRBD1 (5 bases). V was trimmed by 0 bases and J by 9 bases, leaving 16 bases between them. Germline V lookup: CDR1 SGDLS, CDR2 YYNGEE. The CDR3 length is 15 residues.

CDR3 bases: TGTGCCAGCACCCAGGGGCTCCTGAGGGAGTATTTT. Amino acids: CASTQGLLREYF. The rearrangement uses TRBV13 and TRBJ2-3, with D tentatively TRBD1 (6 bases). Germline CDR1 is PRHDT and CDR2 is FYEKMQ (reference sequence). CDR3 length: 12 residues. V was shortened by 7 bases and J by 13 bases, with 18 bases between the two germline ends.

The chain couples TRBV7-9 to TRBJ2-2, with D perhaps matching TRBD1 (5 bases). This CDR3 is built from 16 residues. Looked up from germline, CDR1 is SEHNR and CDR2 is FQNEAQ (reference sequence). V dropped 7 bases and J dropped 5 bases, with 20 bases sitting between them. CDR3 protein: CASIPSSGRGTGELFF. In nucleotides, the CDR3 is TGTGCCAGCATCCCCTCCTCCGGTAGGGGAACCGGGGAGCTGTTTTTT.

This clone occurred once. The CDR3 DNA is TGTGCCAGCAGTTTCGGAAACATTCAGTACTTC. Translation gives CASSFGNIQYF. This chain uses TRBV27 with TRBJ2-4; D unclear. There are 11 residues in the CDR3. V gave up 3 bases and J gave up 6 bases, with 3 bases separating them. Per the germline V gene, CDR1 is MNHEY and CDR2 is SMNVEV (reference sequence).